This entry lists 21 T cell receptor beta chains sequenced from one sample in a study of blood T cell repertoires in COVID-19. Generated by immunoSEQ multiplex PCR, the TCRdb table keeps only in-frame clones and is missing some. The sample lists about 280,000 clones, nearly 90% occurring once. The specimen was PBMCs or T cells enriched from blood (not recorded which). These receptors came from a woman aged 60-75 years who had recovered from COVID-19.

The chain links TRBV29-1 to TRBJ2-1; 8 nucleotides match TRBD1. The CDR3 sequence is 14 residues long. J gave up 5 bases and V 3 bases, and 6 bases lay outside the gene matches. Per germline, CDR1 SQVTM and CDR2 ANQGSEA. CDR3 sequence reads: CSVDRTGTDNEQFF. The CDR3 DNA follows: TGCAGCGTTGATCGGACAGGGACCGACAATGAGCAGTTCTTC.

In its sample, this clone was seen a few times. This chain joins TRBV19 and TRBJ2-5, with 12 bases identical to TRBD2. Trimming at V came to 5 bases and at J to 4 bases, leaving 2 bases not matched to a gene. Per germline, CDR1 LNHDA and CDR2 SQIVND (reference sequence). The CDR3 totals 14 residues. The CDR3 nucleotides are TGTGCCAGTAGTCCGGGACTAGCGGGAGAGACCCAGTACTTC. Its protein is CASSPGLAGETQYF. Combining the CDR3 with reference TRBV19 and TRBJ2-5 gives the whole variable domain DGGITQSPKYLFRKEGQNVTLSCEQNLNHDAMYWYRQDPGQGLRLIYYSQIVNDFQKGDIAEGYSVSREKKESFPLTVTSAQKNPTAFYLCASSPGLAGETQYFGPGTRLLVL.

This clone was observed once. This chain links TRBV5-1 with TRBJ2-1; 15 nucleotides line up with TRBD2. From germline, CDR1 is SGHRS and CDR2 YFSETQ. The CDR3 has 20 residues. V lost 4 bases, J lost 6 bases, and 17 bases stayed unmatched. CDR3 in amino acids: CASSQRPGLAGGSPFNEQFF. DNA for the CDR3: TGCGCCAGCAGCCAACGTCCGGGACTAGCGGGAGGAAGCCCTTTCAATGAGCAGTTCTTC.

The gene calls are TRBV5-1 and TRBJ2-7; D may be TRBD2 (5 bases). This CDR3 has 16 residues. V was trimmed by 4 bases and J by 0 bases, leaving 17 bases between them. Germline V gives CDR1 SGHRS, CDR2 YFSETQ. The CDR3 protein is CASSLQLPGSSYEQYF. In nucleotides, the CDR3 is TGCGCCAGCAGCCTGCAACTACCGGGAAGCTCCTACGAGCAGTACTTC.

This rearrangement joins TRBV4-1 to TRBJ1-5, with D perhaps TRBD1 (6 bases). Germline CDR1 reads MGHRA; CDR2 reads YSYEKL. V shed 1 base and J shed 2 bases, with 9 bases lying between them. The CDR3 totals 15 residues. The CDR3 coding sequence is TGCGCCAGCAGCCAAGGGACAGACCGCAATCAGCCCCAGCATTTT. Protein sequence: CASSQGTDRNQPQHF.

V is TRBV9 and J is TRBJ1-6; D possibly corresponds to TRBD1 (6 bases). V lost 3 bases to trimming and J lost 7 bases, with 17 bases between them. This CDR3 is built from 16 residues. CDR1 is SGDLS and CDR2 is YYNGEE in the germline V gene. Here the CDR3 DNA reads TGTGCCAGCAGCGACCCCAGGGGTGTGGGCAATTCACCCCTCCACTTT. Translation: CASSDPRGVGNSPLHF.

CDR3 DNA sequence: TGTGCCAGCAGCACCCGGGGATCACCCCTCCACTTT. Its translation: CASSTRGSPLHF. V usage is TRBV7-8 and J usage is TRBJ1-6, with D unresolved. This CDR3 has 12 residues. Looked up from germline, CDR1 is SGHVS and CDR2 is FQNEAQ. V was clipped by 5 bases and J by 10 bases, with 9 bases between them.

This chain joins TRBV18 and TRBJ1-1; TRBD1 matches at 7 bases. The CDR3 covers 16 residues. V lost 2 bases and J lost 0; bases outside the gene matches: 6. Germline loops: CDR1 KGHSH, CDR2 LQKENI. In DNA form, the CDR3 reads TGTGCCAGCTCACCAAATTCGGACAGGATGAACACTGAAGCTTTCTTT. Translation gives CASSPNSDRMNTEAFF.

This chain uses TRBV13 with TRBJ2-5; D gene ambiguous. Trimming left V 0 bases short and J 2 bases short, with 7 bases between. The germline CDR1 and CDR2 sequences are PRHDT and FYEKMQ (reference sequence). This CDR3 is built from 14 residues. The CDR3 here is CASSLGAFQETQYF. The CDR3 DNA follows: TGTGCCAGCAGCTTAGGAGCCTTTCAAGAGACCCAGTACTTC.

V is TRBV5-3 and J is TRBJ1-1; D is perhaps TRBD1 (5 bases). TRBV5-3 is assigned to the ORF class and has an uncertain function. Trimming took off 4 bases at V and 0 bases at J, with 19 bases between the two ends. The CDR3 runs 17 residues. The DNA for the CDR3 is TGTGCCAGAAGCCTGATCGGGTACAGGCGGATGAACACTGAAGCTTTCTTT. It translates to CARSLIGYRRMNTEAFF.

The chain recombines TRBV3-1 (or the pseudogene TRBV3-2) with TRBJ1-6; D unclear. The CDR3 is 13 amino acids. The germline CDR1 and CDR2 sequences are LGHDT and YNNKEL (reference sequence). Trimming removed 1 base at V and 8 bases at J, with 6 bases between. CDR3 DNA sequence: TGTGCCAGCAGCCAAGGTCCCGATTCACCCCTCCACTTT. Translating it yields CASSQGPDSPLHF.

The J gene is TRBJ2-3, the V gene TRBV12-3 or TRBV12-4; a possible D gene is TRBD2 (6 bases). CDR3 size: 13 residues. With 2 bases removed from V and 8 bases from J, the gap between germline ends came to 11 bases. This CDR3 is CASSLRHSGTQYF. In DNA, the CDR3 is TGTGCCAGCAGTTTACGTCATAGCGGTACGCAGTATTTT.

The J gene is TRBJ2-5, the V gene TRBV2; 7 bases agree with TRBD2. Germline CDR1 SNHLY, CDR2 FYNNEI. The CDR3 consists of 13 residues. V lost 4 bases, J lost 5 bases, and 4 bases stayed unmatched. This CDR3 is CASSALARETQYF. In nucleotides, the CDR3 is TGTGCCAGCAGTGCACTAGCGAGGGAGACCCAGTACTTC. The whole variable domain, filled in from reference TRBV2 and TRBJ2-5, reads EPEVTQTPSHQVTQMGQEVILRCVPISNHLYFYWYRQILGQKVEFLVSFYNNEISEKSEIFDDQFSVERPDGSNFTLKIRSTKLEDSAMYFCASSALARETQYFGPGTRLLVL.

The chain combines TRBV6-1 with TRBJ1-5; D unresolved. The V end lost 2 bases, the J end lost 0 bases, and 8 bases lay between the germline ends. Germline CDR1 MNHNS, CDR2 SASEGT. The CDR3 covers 15 residues. The CDR3 region has the DNA TGTGCCAGCAGTGAAACTCGATATAGCAATCAGCCCCAGCATTTT. Encoded protein: CASSETRYSNQPQHF.

This clone showed up just once. This chain links TRBV19 with TRBJ2-1; no clear D. V was cut by 3 bases and J by 0 bases, with 21 bases left in between. The CDR3 covers 19 residues. From germline, CDR1 is LNHDA and CDR2 SQIVND (reference sequence). CDR3 amino acids: CASSIGNRRFLSSYNEQFF. CDR3 DNA sequence: TGTGCCAGTAGTATTGGCAATCGGCGGTTCCTAAGCTCCTACAATGAGCAGTTCTTC. Based on the CDR3 plus reference TRBV19 and TRBJ2-1, the full variable domain is DGGITQSPKYLFRKEGQNVTLSCEQNLNHDAMYWYRQDPGQGLRLIYYSQIVNDFQKGDIAEGYSVSREKKESFPLTVTSAQKNPTAFYLCASSIGNRRFLSSYNEQFFGPGTRLTVL.

The genes are TRBV5-4 and TRBJ1-2; 9 positions match TRBD1. The CDR3 loop spans 15 amino acids. Germline V gene lookup returns CDR1 SGHNT and CDR2 YYREEE (reference sequence). V lost 4 bases to trimming and J lost 4 bases; unmatched junction nucleotides: 8. In nucleotides, the CDR3 is TGTGCCAGCAGCCAAAGCGGACAGGGGCCCTATGGCTACACCTTC. Protein product: CASSQSGQGPYGYTF. Full variable domain (remainder filled in from reference TRBV5-4 and TRBJ1-2): ETGVTQSPTHLIKTRGQQVTLRCSSQSGHNTVSWYQQALGQGPQFIFQYYREEENGRGNFPPRFSGLQFPNYSSELNVNALELDDSALYLCASSQSGQGPYGYTFGSGTRLTVV.

The chain joins TRBV21-1 to TRBJ1-2; the listed D gene, TRBD1, was not tested against the DNA. TRBV21-1 is recorded as a pseudogene. This CDR3 comprises 15 residues. CDR3 sequence: CASSRPGQGAYGYTF. The DNA for the CDR3 is TGTGCCAGCAGCAGACCGGGACAGGGGGCGTACGGCTACACCTTC.

The gene calls are TRBV2 and TRBJ2-7, with D hard to call. V was pared by 0 bases and J by 3 bases, with 12 bases between. CDR1 is SNHLY and CDR2 is FYNNEI in the germline V gene. This CDR3 has 15 residues. The CDR3 DNA follows: TGTGCCAGCAGTGAAGCGGGCTCAGGCCTCTACGAGCAGTACTTC. Translated, it gives CASSEAGSGLYEQYF.

The chain links TRBV3-1 (or the pseudogene TRBV3-2) to TRBJ2-7; 12 nucleotides align to TRBD2. V lost 4 bases, J lost 2 bases, and 6 bases stayed unmatched. CDR3 length: 16 amino acids. Looked up from germline, CDR1 is LGHDT and CDR2 is YNNKEL (reference sequence). The chain's CDR3 is CASSLNPSGRAYEQYF. The CDR3 nucleotides read TGTGCCAGCAGCCTCAATCCTAGCGGGAGGGCCTACGAGCAGTACTTC.

This clone was observed once. This chain joins TRBV2 and TRBJ2-1; TRBD2 aligns across 12 bases. V was pared by 5 bases and J by 5 bases, with 4 bases of the junction left unmatched. This CDR3 is built from 15 residues. From germline, CDR1 is SNHLY and CDR2 FYNNEI. CDR3 region: CASSPTSGSNNEQFF. The DNA of the CDR3 is TGTGCCAGCAGTCCGACTAGCGGGAGTAACAATGAGCAGTTCTTC.

The chain recombines TRBV9 with TRBJ2-7; 9 bases match TRBD1. CDR1 is SGDLS and CDR2 is YYNGEE in the germline V gene. V gave up 4 bases and J gave up 1 base; unmatched junction bases: 3. The CDR3 contains 14 residues. The CDR3 sequence is CASSSGQGSYEQYF. The CDR3 DNA follows: TGTGCCAGCAGCTCGGGACAGGGTTCCTACGAGCAGTACTTC.